One T cell receptor beta chain is described in this entry. Its specific antigen is unknown. No much larger clone is present one base from it, and per-base qualities are unavailable. This record belongs to a study of radiotherapy plus CTLA-4 blockade in lung cancer (dated by TCRdb to 2017 to 2018). About the investigation overall: Among the enrolled patients, approximately 17% had an objective response, and 31% reached disease control.

General study outcomes and caveats: After treatment with radiotherapy and ipilimumab, TCR clones that came from tumors expanded in the peripheral blood. The strongest predictors of response, as reported, were early dynamic changes in blood T cell clones along with a rise in serum interferon-beta after radiation.

Trimming costs V 0 bases and J 5 bases, and their ends lie 8 bases apart. Spanning cysteine to phenylalanine, the CDR3 consists of 13 amino acids. Only CDR3 DNA is held: 39 bases, read in frame from base 1. CDR1 and CDR2, per the germline V gene, are SGHTA and FQGNSA. The method behind the library was the immunoSEQ multiplex PCR assay. This immuneACCESS table, as held by TCRdb, lists in-frame sequences with V and J called but not all clones. Of the missing ones, under half trace to an unresolved V gene in checked studies; the others have no known cause. In this sample the table shows about 49,000 clones, around 84% of which occur a single time. The top ten constitute roughly 26% of the sample. The study tested focal radiation therapy combined with CTLA-4 blockade (ipilimumab) in patients with chemo-refractory metastatic non-small-cell lung cancer.

The sequencing here drew on peripheral blood, taken from a patient treated with radiotherapy plus ipilimumab. The sequence joins TRBV7-2 to TRBJ2-7, with TRBD2 perhaps the D gene, on 5 matching bases. The TCR was taken from a human donor with non-small cell lung cancer whose response to radiotherapy plus ipilimumab could not be evaluated. CDR3 region: CASSLAGAHEQYF. The nucleotides read TGTGCCAGCAGCTTAGCGGGAGCCCACGAGCAGTACTTC.